These 24 T cell receptor beta chains share one sample of origin, sequenced in a study of blood T cell repertoires in COVID-19. The assay was immunoSEQ multiplex PCR, and TCRdb's table has in-frame clones only and misses some. The sample lists about 140,000 clones, approximately 80% occurring once. The sample comprised peripheral blood. The receptors were gathered from a human donor in a cohort sampled during active COVID-19.

About this clone: One end of the junction does not line up with germline, which may come from a read error. V gene TRBV7-7 combines with J gene TRBJ1-4; TRBD1 is a possible D gene (5 bases). The CDR3 consists of 15 residues. Germline loops: CDR1 SSHAT, CDR2 FNYEAQ (reference sequence). The CDR3 nucleotides read TGTGCTAGCAGCTTGGGCAGGGAATCCAATGAAAAACTGTTTTTT. Amino acid sequence: CASSLGRESNEKLFF.

This chain joins TRBV18 and TRBJ1-1; D uncertain. V dropped 1 base and J dropped 0 bases, with 12 bases sitting between them. Germline V gene data show CDR1 as KGHSH and CDR2 as LQKENI. This CDR3 is 16 amino acids long. In nucleotides, the CDR3 is TGTGCCAGCTCACCACGCCCGCCAGCGTTGAACACTGAAGCTTTCTTT. Protein sequence: CASSPRPPALNTEAFF.

This clone was observed a single time. This CDR3 reads CASSLYRTGVGPGQPQHF. CDR3 in DNA: TGTGCCAGCAGCTTGTACCGGACAGGTGTGGGGCCGGGGCAGCCCCAGCATTTT. The rearrangement uses TRBV5-4 and TRBJ1-5; 7 bases are a match to TRBD1. The V and J ends lost 1 base and 7 bases, in that order; junction bases with no gene match: 17. The CDR3 loop spans 18 amino acids. Germline V gene data show CDR1 as SGHNT and CDR2 as YYREEE (reference sequence). The complete variable domain, with remaining parts taken from reference TRBV5-4 and TRBJ1-5, reads ETGVTQSPTHLIKTRGQQVTLRCSSQSGHNTVSWYQQALGQGPQFIFQYYREEENGRGNFPPRFSGLQFPNYSSELNVNALELDDSALYLCASSLYRTGVGPGQPQHFGDGTRLSIL.

The chain is built from TRBV2 and TRBJ1-6; D may be TRBD1 (6 bases). This CDR3 spans 16 amino acids. Germline loops: CDR1 SNHLY, CDR2 FYNNEI. V dropped 6 bases and J dropped 9 bases, with 21 bases sitting between them. As DNA, the CDR3 is TGTGCCAGCAGCCTAGGACAGCCTTTGTCGGGTTCACCCCTCCACTTT. Translation gives CASSLGQPLSGSPLHF.

In the case of this clone: Other DNA sequences in the sample encode the same CDR3. The CDR3 sequence is CASSPWGQGNTEAFF. In DNA, the CDR3 is TGTGCCAGCTCACCGTGGGGACAGGGAAACACTGAAGCTTTCTTT. The V call is TRBV18, the J call TRBJ1-1; TRBD1 matches 9 bases. Germline CDR1 is KGHSH and CDR2 is LQKENI. The CDR3 is 15 residues long. V was clipped by 3 bases and J by 2 bases; unmatched bases: 4.

The chain has TRBV3-1 (or the pseudogene TRBV3-2) and TRBJ2-5; possible D gene TRBD2, 5 bases. Germline V gene lookup returns CDR1 LGHDT and CDR2 YNNKEL (reference sequence). V dropped 2 bases and J dropped 7 bases, with 20 bases sitting between them. CDR3 length: 16 amino acids. The CDR3 loop is CASSQQVASTRRTQYF. CDR3 DNA sequence: TGTGCCAGCAGCCAACAGGTAGCGAGCACCAGACGGACCCAGTACTTC.

The rearrangement joins TRBV6-5 to TRBJ1-3; possible D gene TRBD1, 6 bases. Between the trimmed V and J ends, which lost 10 bases and 4 bases, there was a span of 20 bases. The CDR3 has 15 amino acids. Germline values: CDR1 MNHEY, CDR2 SVGAGI. The DNA for the CDR3 is TGTGCCACCCAGGGCTCGAGGGGGTCAGGAAACACCATATATTTT. The encoded protein is CATQGSRGSGNTIYF.

The rearrangement joins TRBV7-2 to TRBJ2-7, with 9 nucleotides matching TRBD1. The germline V gene encodes CDR1 SGHTA and CDR2 FQGNSA. The CDR3 contains 13 residues. V was clipped by 5 bases and J by 5 bases; unmatched bases: 4. The DNA for the CDR3 is TGTGCCAGCAGCCGGGACAGGGTCAACGAGCAGTACTTC. Its translation is CASSRDRVNEQYF.

The gene calls are TRBV15 and TRBJ1-5, with D unclear. CDR3 length: 15 residues. Germline values: CDR1 LNHNV, CDR2 YYDKDF (reference sequence). With 5 bases removed from V and 0 bases from J, the gap between germline ends came to 11 bases. The CDR3 here is CATSRLEISNQPQHF. The CDR3 DNA sequence: TGTGCCACCAGCCGGTTGGAGATTAGCAATCAGCCCCAGCATTTT.

The chain has TRBV2 and TRBJ2-1; 14 nucleotides agree with TRBD2. The germline gives CDR1 SNHLY, CDR2 FYNNEI. V lost 1 base to trimming and J lost 4 bases; unmatched junction nucleotides: 9. The CDR3 consists of 19 residues. CDR3 in DNA: TGTGCCAGCAGTGAAGTCTCCCCGGGACTAGCGGGGGCATACAATGAGCAGTTCTTC. It is translated as CASSEVSPGLAGAYNEQFF.

V and J are TRBV6-5 and TRBJ2-7; a possible D gene is TRBD1 (6 bases). Germline CDR1 reads MNHEY; CDR2 reads SVGAGI. The CDR3 contains 14 residues. The germline V and J ends were trimmed by 7 bases and 1 base, with 14 bases remaining between them. The CDR3 nucleotides read TGTGCCAGCACAAACCTACAGGGTTCCTACGAGCAGTACTTC. It specifies CASTNLQGSYEQYF.

CDR3 in DNA: TGTGCCAGCAGCCAAGATTTTGGCCCTGAAGCTTTCTTT. Its translation is CASSQDFGPEAFF. The chain carries TRBV14 and TRBJ1-1; no firm D call. The CDR3 loop spans 13 amino acids. The ends were cut back, 0 bases at V and 6 bases at J, with 8 bases in the middle. Germline values: CDR1 SGHDN, CDR2 FVKESK.

This clone was seen just once. The gene calls are TRBV11-2 and TRBJ2-1; D is perhaps TRBD1 (5 bases). Trimming left V 5 bases short and J 2 bases short, with 13 bases between. The CDR3 totals 15 residues. Germline CDR1 is SGHAT and CDR2 is FQNNGV. CDR3 in amino acids: CASSLTDRPYNEQFF. The CDR3 nucleotides are TGTGCCAGCAGCCTCACTGACAGACCCTACAATGAGCAGTTCTTC.

The chain carries TRBV29-1 and TRBJ1-1; TRBD1 aligns across 7 bases. The CDR3 loop spans 14 amino acids. Germline V gene sequence: CDR1 SQVTM, CDR2 ANQGSEA. V shed 6 bases, J shed 0 bases, and the junction held 7 bases outside the gene matches. The CDR3 coding sequence is TGCAGCGTGAAACAGGGGACACTGAACACTGAAGCTTTCTTT. Its translation is CSVKQGTLNTEAFF.

The V call is TRBV19, the J call TRBJ1-2, with unresolved D. The CDR3 consists of 15 residues. Germline-derived CDR1 and CDR2 are LNHDA and SQIVND (reference sequence). V lost 4 bases to trimming and J lost 8 bases, with 20 bases between them. CDR3 coding DNA: TGTGCCAGTAGTAGATCCAGTGGCATGCAGAAAGGCTACACCTTC. The encoded protein is CASSRSSGMQKGYTF.

The chain links TRBV29-1 to TRBJ2-2; 12 bases align to TRBD2. The CDR3 is made up of 14 amino acids. The junction had 5 bases not matched to a gene; V was cut back by 6 bases and J by 6 bases. Germline V gives CDR1 SQVTM, CDR2 ANQGSEA. The CDR3 nucleotides are TGCAGCGTGGCACTAGCGGGAGGTCCCGGGGAGCTGTTTTTT. Its translation: CSVALAGGPGELFF.

The chain combines TRBV28 with TRBJ2-7; TRBD2 matches 7 bases. The germline gives CDR1 MDHEN, CDR2 SYDVKM. Unmatched junction bases numbered 10, after V lost 3 bases and J lost 2 bases. CDR3 length equals 16 residues. Here the CDR3 reads CASSLVTGGGAYEQYF. CDR3 sequence (DNA): TGTGCCAGCAGTTTGGTAACGGGAGGAGGGGCCTACGAGCAGTACTTC.

The rearrangement uses TRBV7-3 and TRBJ2-3, with 9 bases that match TRBD2. V lost 0 bases to trimming and J lost 4 bases; unmatched junction nucleotides: 5. CDR3 length equals 16 residues. The germline CDR1 and CDR2 sequences are SGHTA and FQGTGA. The CDR3 loop reads CASSLTASGNADTQYF. Here the CDR3 DNA reads TGTGCCAGCAGCTTAACGGCTAGCGGGAATGCAGATACGCAGTATTTT.

The V and J genes are TRBV6-1 and TRBJ2-5, with 8 bases lining up with TRBD1. CDR3 size: 15 residues. Trimming took 2 bases from V and 5 from J; bases not matched to a gene: 7. In germline, CDR1 is MNHNS, CDR2 SASEGT. This CDR3 reads CASSEQGARTETQYF. For the CDR3, the DNA is TGTGCCAGCAGTGAACAGGGGGCTAGGACGGAGACCCAGTACTTC.

The CDR3, as DNA: TGTGCCAGCAGAAAGACAGGTGCCAGGGCCACTGAAGCTTTCTTT. Protein product: CASRKTGARATEAFF. V usage is TRBV2 and J usage is TRBJ1-1; tentatively, D is TRBD1 (6 bases). The V end was cut by 6 bases, the J end by 4 bases, with 18 bases between. There are 15 residues in the CDR3. Germline V lookup: CDR1 SNHLY, CDR2 FYNNEI.

This chain uses TRBV27 with TRBJ2-5; 9 nucleotides line up with TRBD2. The CDR3 is 18 residues long. Looked up from germline, CDR1 is MNHEY and CDR2 is SMNVEV (reference sequence). The J segment lost 0 bases and the V segment lost 5 bases, leaving 13 bases of the junction unmatched. This CDR3 is CASSPYPTSGDNQETQYF. DNA of the CDR3: TGTGCCAGCAGTCCCTATCCGACTAGCGGAGATAACCAAGAGACCCAGTACTTC.

This chain connects TRBV19 to TRBJ1-1; weak D call: TRBD1 (6 bases). Germline V lookup: CDR1 LNHDA, CDR2 SQIVND (reference sequence). The CDR3 sequence is 13 residues long. V lost 4 bases, J lost 4 bases, and 10 bases lay in between. Written as DNA, the CDR3 is TGTGCCAGTAGTACAGGGGCGGGCACTGAAGCTTTCTTT. This sequence encodes CASSTGAGTEAFF.

This chain joins TRBV3-1 (or the pseudogene TRBV3-2) and TRBJ2-5; D uncertain. CDR1 is LGHDT and CDR2 is YNNKEL in the germline V gene (reference sequence). The ends were cut back, 4 bases at V and 5 bases at J, with 14 bases in the middle. The CDR3 length is 14 residues. CDR3 nucleotides: TGTGCCAGCAGCCGAATCCGGCTCGGGGAGACCCAGTACTTC. This translates into CASSRIRLGETQYF.

CDR3 residues: CASSSSLQGANYGYTF. Written as DNA, the CDR3 is TGTGCCAGCAGCTCTAGTCTACAGGGGGCGAACTATGGCTACACCTTC. The J gene is TRBJ1-2, the V gene TRBV11-2; 9 nucleotides match TRBD1. The CDR3 is 16 amino acids. V trimming: 4 bases; J trimming: 2 bases; junction bases outside the gene matches: 8. CDR1 is SGHAT and CDR2 is FQNNGV in the germline V gene.